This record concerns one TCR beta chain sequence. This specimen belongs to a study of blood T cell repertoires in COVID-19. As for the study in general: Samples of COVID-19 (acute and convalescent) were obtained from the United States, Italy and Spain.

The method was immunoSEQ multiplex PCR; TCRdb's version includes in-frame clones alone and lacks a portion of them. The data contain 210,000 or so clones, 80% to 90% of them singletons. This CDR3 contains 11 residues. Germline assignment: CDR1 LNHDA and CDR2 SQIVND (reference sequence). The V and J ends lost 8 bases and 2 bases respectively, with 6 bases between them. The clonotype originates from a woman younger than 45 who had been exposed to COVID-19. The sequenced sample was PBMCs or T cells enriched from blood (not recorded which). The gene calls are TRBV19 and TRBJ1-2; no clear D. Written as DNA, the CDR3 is TGTGCCAGTGGGCAGAACTATGGCTACACCTTC. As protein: CASGQNYGYTF.